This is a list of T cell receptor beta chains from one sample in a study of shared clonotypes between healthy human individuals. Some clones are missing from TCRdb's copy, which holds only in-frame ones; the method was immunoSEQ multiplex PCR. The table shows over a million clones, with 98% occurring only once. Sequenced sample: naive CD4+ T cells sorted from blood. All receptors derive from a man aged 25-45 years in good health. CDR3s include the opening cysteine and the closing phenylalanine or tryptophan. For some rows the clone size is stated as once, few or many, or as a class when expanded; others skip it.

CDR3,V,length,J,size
CAWRGGFAGVKFF,TRBV30,13,TRBJ2-1,-
CSASPRGRYF,TRBV20-1,10,TRBJ2-7,-
CASSFRGGNLQETQYF,TRBV28,16,TRBJ2-5,-
CASSLGYEQYF,TRBV14,11,TRBJ2-7,-
CASSELAGTGELFF,TRBV6-4,14,TRBJ2-2,once
CASSLLANTGELFF,TRBV10-1,14,TRBJ2-2,-
CASSFSYTGELFF,TRBV5-1,13,TRBJ2-2,-
CASSDRSNQPQHF,TRBV18,13,TRBJ1-5,-
CASSLAGSYEQYF,TRBV5-1,13,TRBJ2-7,-
CASSLGPAGEYEQYF,TRBV11-3,15,TRBJ2-7,once
CASSYTLADTQYF,TRBV10-1,13,TRBJ2-3,-
CASSQEGISSYEQYF,TRBV4-3,15,TRBJ2-7,-
CASSSLGGEEQYF,TRBV5-6,13,TRBJ2-7,-
CASSFRGTNEKLFF,TRBV28,14,TRBJ1-4,-
CASRKDNTDTQYF,TRBV28,13,TRBJ2-3,-
CASSLGGTGEEKLFF,TRBV5-4,15,TRBJ1-4,once
CSVGTPTENIQYF,TRBV29-1,13,TRBJ2-4,once
CASSLSGANEKLFF,TRBV5-5,14,TRBJ1-4,-
CASSLNSAGLNTGELFF,TRBV7-3,17,TRBJ2-2,-
CASSEGTSGRTYEQYF,TRBV5-4,16,TRBJ2-7,-
CASSPHGVGDQETQYF,TRBV9,16,TRBJ2-5,-
CASSVGLASNFYNEQFF,TRBV9,17,TRBJ2-1,-
CASSIVERDYEQYF,TRBV19,14,TRBJ2-7,-
CASSLVSGAGANVLTF,TRBV7-9,16,TRBJ2-6,-
CASSPRPTGGYEQYF,TRBV7-2,15,TRBJ2-7,once
CASSLQGTNYGYTF,TRBV7-2,14,TRBJ1-2,-
CASSPTSRAYEQYF,TRBV18,14,TRBJ2-7,-
CASNERRAPNTGELFF,TRBV6-6,16,TRBJ2-2,-
CSVATVMNTEAFF,TRBV29-1,13,TRBJ1-1,once
CASSLYRNNEQFF,TRBV7-9,13,TRBJ2-1,-
CASSTTGANTEAFF,TRBV5-4,14,TRBJ1-1,-
CASSFWRDYEQYF,TRBV28,13,TRBJ2-7,-
CASSLGVGGSYNEQFF,TRBV5-4,16,TRBJ2-1,-
CASSPTPGAETQYF,TRBV5-1,14,TRBJ2-5,-
CASSPGTGGHEQFF,TRBV5-4,14,TRBJ2-1,-
CATSRDLRLDIRETQYF,TRBV15,17,TRBJ2-5,-
CSAGTSGIAYEQYF,TRBV29-1,14,TRBJ2-7,-
CASSGGDSNPTNEKLFF,TRBV28,17,TRBJ1-4,once
CATSRETDRLEF,TRBV15,12,TRBJ2-7,-
CASSYGGADEQFF,TRBV6-5,13,TRBJ2-1,-
CASSQVWQRAYEQYF,TRBV4-3,15,TRBJ2-7,-
CASSPLREDIQYF,TRBV18,13,TRBJ2-4,-
CASSLGQGRYEQYF,TRBV7-6,14,TRBJ2-7,-
CASSLYYPPINTEAFF,TRBV28,16,TRBJ1-1,-
CASSFGTALDTQYF,TRBV11-3,14,TRBJ2-3,-
CASSVGTGSTDTQYF,TRBV9,15,TRBJ2-3,-
CASKGRTEPSYGYTF,TRBV2,15,TRBJ1-2,-
CASSKDRVHGYTF,TRBV7-8,13,TRBJ1-2,-
CASSIRASGRAGYNEQFF,TRBV19,18,TRBJ2-1,-
CATSRGSPEQYF,TRBV15,12,TRBJ2-7,-
CASSTSGPEHEQYF,TRBV21-1,14,TRBJ2-7,-
CASSVGSGRRSSPEQYF,TRBV9,17,TRBJ2-7,-
CASSYPVLWGGELFF,TRBV7-9,15,TRBJ2-2,-